A selection of T cell receptor beta chains follows, all from one sample in a study of blood T cell repertoires in COVID-19. Sequenced by immunoSEQ multiplex PCR; TCRdb stores in-frame clones only, minus some. The sample holds roughly 200,000 clones, about 86% seen once. Sequencing was done on a sample of peripheral blood. These receptor sequences come from a man between 35 and 55 years old with active or convalescent COVID-19. Both conserved end residues are part of each CDR3. The order of the fields is V gene, clone size, J gene, D gene, CDR3 protein, CDR3 DNA. The D gene is left open where the match is weak. A row's size may be missing; if present it is once, few, many or a size class.

TRBV7-3	NA	TRBJ2-3	TRBD2	CASSLTLAGVGDTQYF	TGTGCCAGCAGCTTAACACTAGCGGGAGTGGGAGATACGCAGTATTTT
TRBV5-1	NA	TRBJ1-4	NA	CASSLQGGGGEKLFF	TGCGCCAGCAGTCTACAGGGAGGGGGAGGTGAAAAACTGTTTTTT
TRBV30	NA	TRBJ1-2	NA	CAWSTGSIYGYTF	TGTGCCTGGAGTACCGGTAGCATATATGGCTACACCTTC
TRBV27	NA	TRBJ1-2	NA	CASSLGVSYGYTF	TGTGCCAGCAGTTTGGGAGTTTCCTATGGCTACACCTTC
TRBV11-3	NA	TRBJ2-3	NA	CASTLTDGTDTQYF	TGTGCCAGCACACTGACAGATGGCACAGATACGCAGTATTTT
TRBV6-2/TRBV6-3	NA	TRBJ1-2	TRBD1	CASSSGQFNYGYTF	TGTGCCAGCAGTTCGGGACAGTTTAACTATGGCTACACCTTC
TRBV6-1	NA	TRBJ2-7	TRBD1	CASSDPRQGAYEQYF	TGTGCCAGCAGTGACCCTCGACAGGGGGCATACGAGCAGTACTTC
TRBV5-6	NA	TRBJ2-3	NA	CASSLAASVPSTDTQYF	TGTGCCAGCAGCTTGGCGGCTAGCGTACCTAGCACAGATACGCAGTATTTT
TRBV1	NA	TRBJ1-4	NA	CTSSQAPRGLDEKLFF	TGCACCAGCAGCCAAGCACCTCGAGGGCTTGATGAAAAACTGTTTTTT
TRBV10-3	NA	TRBJ1-3	NA	CAAVGSNSGNTIYF	TGTGCCGCTGTCGGGTCTAACTCTGGAAACACCATATATTTT
TRBV13	NA	TRBJ2-4	NA	CASSTPTLAKNIQYF	TGTGCCAGCAGCACGCCGACTTTAGCCAAAAACATTCAGTACTTC
TRBV19	NA	TRBJ1-5	TRBD1	CASSDRDSNQPQHF	TGTGCCAGTAGTGACAGGGATAGCAATCAGCCCCAGCATTTT
TRBV18	once	TRBJ1-3	TRBD1	CASSMTGVKSSGNTIYF	TGTGCCAGCTCCATGACAGGGGTCAAGAGCTCTGGAAACACCATATATTTT
TRBV9	once	TRBJ2-3	TRBD2	CASSLAGVGTDTQYF	TGTGCCAGCAGCCTAGCGGGAGTTGGTACAGATACGCAGTATTTT
TRBV30	NA	TRBJ1-4	NA	CAWNRDAGNEKLFF	TGTGCCTGGAACAGGGACGCCGGGAATGAAAAACTGTTTTTT
TRBV6-5	NA	TRBJ1-1	NA	CASSYFGLMNTEAFF	TGTGCCAGCAGTTACTTCGGTCTCATGAACACTGAAGCTTTCTTT
TRBV7-7	NA	TRBJ1-4	TRBD1	CASSQTGTNEKLFF	TGTGCTAGCAGCCAGACAGGGACTAATGAAAAACTGTTTTTT
TRBV2	NA	TRBJ2-3	TRBD2	CASREGTSGQTDTQYF	TGTGCCAGCAGAGAAGGGACTAGCGGGCAGACAGATACGCAGTATTTT
TRBV29-1	NA	TRBJ2-3	NA	CSVDAGTLRTDTQYF	TGCAGCGTTGATGCCGGGACTCTTCGCACAGATACGCAGTATTTT
TRBV27	NA	TRBJ1-1	NA	CASSPPQGMTFF	TGTGCCAGCAGTCCGCCCCAGGGGATGACTTTCTTT
TRBV11-3	NA	TRBJ2-5	TRBD2	CASSPTGRTSGGQETQYF	TGTGCCAGCAGCCCCACCGGGCGGACTAGCGGGGGTCAAGAGACCCAGTACTTC
TRBV5-1	NA	TRBJ2-5	NA	CASSLISGTGQETQYF	TGCGCCAGCAGCTTAATTAGCGGCACGGGGCAAGAGACCCAGTACTTC
TRBV7-9	NA	TRBJ1-5	TRBD1	CASSPGQVNSNQPQHF	TGTGCCAGCAGTCCGGGACAGGTAAATAGCAATCAGCCCCAGCATTTT
TRBV6-5	NA	TRBJ2-1	TRBD2	CASNRGGALDEQFF	TGTGCCAGCAATCGGGGGGGGGCCCTCGATGAGCAGTTCTTC
TRBV10-2	NA	TRBJ1-5	TRBD1	CASSESKNRGGNQPQHF	TGCGCCAGCAGTGAGTCGAAGAACAGGGGAGGCAATCAGCCCCAGCATTTT
TRBV7-9	NA	TRBJ2-1	TRBD2	CASSFSDGGAHQFF	TGTGCCAGCAGCTTCTCTGACGGGGGGGCCCATCAGTTCTTC
TRBV10-3	NA	TRBJ2-1	NA	CAISESRPTGNYNEQFF	TGTGCCATCAGTGAGTCGAGGCCTACAGGGAACTACAATGAGCAGTTCTTC
TRBV4-1	NA	TRBJ2-1	TRBD2	CASSQVPGLAEGNEQFF	TGCGCCAGCAGCCAAGTACCGGGACTAGCGGAGGGGAATGAGCAGTTCTTC
TRBV4-1	NA	TRBJ1-1	NA	CASSHTSFEAFF	TGCGCCAGCAGCCATACATCTTTCGAAGCTTTCTTT
TRBV5-1	few	TRBJ2-7	TRBD1	CASSAAGQGYEQYF	TGCGCCAGCAGCGCCGCGGGACAGGGGTACGAGCAGTACTTC
TRBV7-9	few	TRBJ2-7	TRBD1	CASSPAGQGGREQYF	TGTGCCAGCAGCCCAGCGGGACAGGGAGGACGCGAGCAGTACTTC
TRBV18	once	TRBJ2-7	NA	CASSPRSTGYEQYF	TGTGCCAGCTCACCACGGAGTACGGGCTACGAGCAGTACTTC